These 30 T cell receptor beta chains originate from one sample sequenced in a study of response to subunit inactivated influenza vaccine. TCRdb fed the RT-PCR reads into MiXCR, producing one record per CDR3 protein. The sample comprises about 500,000 distinct CDR3 sequences, approximately 17% of which are singletons, and less than 4% rests with the top ten. Here the sequenced sample was CD4+ T cells sorted from PBMCs, taken about 23 months after vaccination. These receptors were collected from a man aged 50 to 75 who received an inactivated influenza vaccine.

The DNA of the CDR3 is TGTGCCAGCAGCCAAGGATTGTTCCGGTCCTACAATGAGCAGTTCTTC. Its protein product is CASSQGLFRSYNEQFF. This sequence joins TRBV3-1 and TRBJ2-1; D is undetermined. The CDR3 runs to 16 residues. Germline CDR1 reads LGHDT; CDR2 reads YNNKEL (reference sequence). Trimming stripped 1 base from V and 1 base from J, with 11 bases between.

The chain employs TRBV20-1 and TRBJ1-1, with D unclear. Trimming left V 6 bases short and J 7 bases short, with 15 bases between. The CDR3 has 12 residues. Looked up from germline, CDR1 is DFQATT and CDR2 is SNEGSKA (reference sequence). The chain's CDR3 is CSANNGANEAFF. CDR3 coding DNA: TGCAGTGCAAACAACGGAGCCAATGAAGCTTTCTTT.

This clonotype appeared many times. The rearrangement uses TRBV4-2 and TRBJ2-2; 11 nucleotides match TRBD2. CDR3 size: 14 residues. CDR1 and CDR2 (germline): LGHNA, YNFKEQ. Unmatched junction bases numbered 7, after V lost 10 bases and J lost 6 bases. Here the CDR3 reads CATLAGGAAGELFF. The DNA for the CDR3 is TGTGCCACGTTAGCGGGGGGGGCCGCCGGGGAGCTGTTTTTT.

The rearrangement joins TRBV11-2 to TRBJ2-3; D gene ambiguous. There are 15 residues in the CDR3. Per germline, CDR1 SGHAT and CDR2 FQNNGV. V lost 1 base, J lost 3 bases, and 11 bases lay in between. CDR3 in amino acids: CASSLAPTLTDTQYF. Written as DNA, the CDR3 is TGTGCCAGCAGCTTAGCGCCAACCTTAACAGATACGCAGTATTTT.

This clonotype has a count of ten or more. The genes are TRBV12-3 or TRBV12-4 and TRBJ1-1, with TRBD1 matching over 10 bases. V trimming: 8 bases; J trimming: 4 bases; junction bases outside the gene matches: 1. This CDR3 spans 12 amino acids. Written as DNA, the CDR3 is TGTGCCAGCCGGGACAGGGGCACTGAAGCTTTCTTT. Protein sequence: CASRDRGTEAFF.

This clonotype occurred many times. The chain links TRBV24-1 to TRBJ2-5; no definite D call. The CDR3 covers 14 residues. The V gene lost 5 bases and the J gene lost 4 bases, with 13 bases spanning the gap. Per germline, CDR1 KGHDR and CDR2 SFDVKD. The CDR3 DNA reads TGTGCCACCAGTGGAAGTGGTGTGATAGAGACCCAGTACTTC. It translates to CATSGSGVIETQYF.

This clonotype was found a few times. This chain links TRBV6-5 with TRBJ2-3; 7 bases align to TRBD2. This CDR3 spans 16 amino acids. From germline, CDR1 is MNHEY and CDR2 SVGAGI. With V trimmed by 0 bases and J by 3 bases, 6 bases remained unmatched. In DNA form, the CDR3 reads TGTGCCAGCAGTTACTCAAGCGGGACGAAGACAGATACGCAGTATTTT. Its protein is CASSYSSGTKTDTQYF.

The chain carries TRBV29-1 and TRBJ2-1; 9 bases agree with TRBD2. Losses at the gene ends were 4 bases for V and 4 bases for J; bases not matched to a gene: 8. Germline V gene data show CDR1 as SQVTM and CDR2 as ANQGSEA. This CDR3 has 15 amino acids. This chain's CDR3 is CSVVGSAGGYNEQFF. CDR3 sequence (DNA): TGCAGCGTTGTAGGCTCGGCGGGGGGGTACAATGAGCAGTTCTTC.

This clonotype was observed a few times. The J gene is TRBJ2-5, the V gene TRBV6-5, with 7 bases aligning to TRBD1. With 0 bases clipped from V and 4 bases from J, the junction kept 5 bases outside the gene matches. From germline, CDR1 is MNHEY and CDR2 SVGAGI. The length of the CDR3 is 15 residues. The CDR3 nucleotides are TGTGCCAGCAGTTACTCTGGGACAGAGGGAGAGACCCAGTACTTC. It translates to CASSYSGTEGETQYF.

The V and J genes are TRBV10-3 and TRBJ2-3, with a weak D call TRBD1 (6 bases). Germline V lookup: CDR1 ENHRY, CDR2 SYGVKD. There are 14 residues in the CDR3. V gave up 3 bases and J gave up 3 bases, with 10 bases separating them. CDR3 loop: CAISERQGTDTQYF. The CDR3 DNA is TGTGCCATCAGTGAACGTCAGGGGACAGATACGCAGTATTTT.

The table lists this clonotype with a few counts. The V and J genes are TRBV12-3 or TRBV12-4 and TRBJ2-2; weak D call: TRBD1 (6 bases). Trimming removed 3 bases from V and 0 bases from J, with 11 bases in between. This CDR3 region has 16 residues. CDR3 nucleotide sequence: TGTGCCAGCAGTTTTCGGGACACCTCGAACACCGGGGAGCTGTTTTTT. Protein product: CASSFRDTSNTGELFF.

This clonotype was seen only a few times. The chain carries TRBV7-2 and TRBJ2-1; 8 bases line up with TRBD1. Looked up from germline, CDR1 is SGHTA and CDR2 is FQGNSA. This CDR3 comprises 16 residues. V trimming: 4 bases; J trimming: 4 bases; junction bases outside the gene matches: 9. The CDR3, as DNA: TGTGCCAGCAGCTCACGCCCGGGACAGGTGTACAATGAGCAGTTCTTC. It codes for CASSSRPGQVYNEQFF.

V and J are TRBV6-2 or TRBV6-3 and TRBJ2-3; D assignment may be TRBD1 or TRBD2 (5 bases each). The germline gives CDR1 MNHEY, CDR2 SVGEGT. Trimming removed 4 bases at V and 0 bases at J, with 26 bases between. This CDR3 has 20 residues. CDR3 sequence: CASSFRSIGAGGVSTDTQYF. In nucleotides, the CDR3 is TGTGCCAGCAGTTTTCGATCAATAGGAGCTGGGGGAGTCAGCACAGATACGCAGTATTTT.

This clonotype has a handful of counts. This sequence joins TRBV3-1 and TRBJ2-3; 9 bases are shared with TRBD2. This CDR3 has 17 residues. In germline, CDR1 is LGHDT, CDR2 YNNKEL (reference sequence). V shed 3 bases and J 4 bases; nucleotides not matched to a gene: 11. CDR3 region: CASSHPLRGGGADTQYF. CDR3 nucleotide sequence: TGTGCCAGCAGCCACCCGTTGCGGGGGGGTGGGGCAGATACGCAGTATTTT.

A few counts support this clonotype. The rearrangement uses TRBV3-1 and TRBJ2-1, with 9 positions matching TRBD1. The CDR3 loop spans 17 amino acids. V shed 3 bases and J 2 bases; nucleotides not matched to a gene: 8. The germline V gene encodes CDR1 LGHDT and CDR2 YNNKEL (reference sequence). CDR3 DNA sequence: TGTGCCAGCAGCCAGGGGGGGACAGGGTGGACCTACAATGAGCAGTTCTTC. Translation gives CASSQGGTGWTYNEQFF.

This clonotype turned up a few times. The chain couples TRBV10-3 to TRBJ2-2, with 9 bases identical to TRBD1. CDR3 length equals 16 residues. V shed 7 bases and J 3 bases; nucleotides not matched to a gene: 9. Germline assignment: CDR1 ENHRY and CDR2 SYGVKD. The CDR3 region has the DNA TGTGCCATCAACGCCGGACAGGGGATAGACACCGGGGAGCTGTTTTTT. Its protein product is CAINAGQGIDTGELFF.

The rearrangement uses TRBV5-1 and TRBJ2-5; D is unclear. Germline CDR1 is SGHRS and CDR2 is YFSETQ. V was trimmed by 2 bases and J by 3 bases, leaving 5 bases between them. The CDR3 contains 12 residues. The DNA of the CDR3 is TGCGCCAGCAGCTTATACAAAGAGACCCAGTACTTC. Its translation is CASSLYKETQYF. The complete variable domain, with remaining parts taken from reference TRBV5-1 and TRBJ2-5, reads KAGVTQTPRYLIKTRGQQVTLSCSPISGHRSVSWYQQTPGQGLQFLFEYFSETQRNKGNFPGRFSGRQFSNSRSEMNVSTLELGDSALYLCASSLYKETQYFGPGTRLLVL.

This clonotype has at least ten counts. The V and J genes are TRBV6-5 and TRBJ2-7; D might be TRBD2 (5 bases). The CDR3 runs to 15 residues. The germline V and J ends were trimmed by 0 bases and 2 bases, with 11 bases remaining between them. Germline V gene lookup returns CDR1 MNHEY and CDR2 SVGAGI. DNA for the CDR3: TGTGCCAGCAGTTACTCAGGGCTAGCTCCCTACGAGCAGTACTTC. It specifies CASSYSGLAPYEQYF.

The CDR3 here is CASRAGGTEAFF. The CDR3 nucleotides are TGCGCCAGCAGGGCAGGGGGCACTGAAGCTTTCTTT. The chain recombines TRBV5-1 with TRBJ1-1; 7 bases map to TRBD1. Trimming took 5 bases from V and 4 from J; bases not matched to a gene: 2. CDR3 length: 12 amino acids. Germline V gene sequence: CDR1 SGHRS, CDR2 YFSETQ. The variable domain in full, completed from reference TRBV5-1 and TRBJ1-1, reads KAGVTQTPRYLIKTRGQQVTLSCSPISGHRSVSWYQQTPGQGLQFLFEYFSETQRNKGNFPGRFSGRQFSNSRSEMNVSTLELGDSALYLCASRAGGTEAFFGQGTRLTVV.

This clonotype was counted ten times or more. This rearrangement joins TRBV7-3 to TRBJ2-1; the D is unclear. V dropped 1 base and J dropped 9 bases, with 16 bases sitting between them. The CDR3 loop spans 15 amino acids. Germline V gene lookup returns CDR1 SGHTA and CDR2 FQGTGA. CDR3 residues: CASSLSGDAVSEQFF. For the CDR3, the DNA is TGTGCCAGCAGCTTAAGTGGCGATGCAGTTAGTGAGCAGTTCTTC.

This clonotype was counted between two and nine times. The CDR3 region has the DNA TGCGCCAGCAGCCAAGATCTGGGACTAGCGGGGGGAATTCAGTACTTC. It yields the protein CASSQDLGLAGGIQYF. J is TRBJ2-4 and V is TRBV4-3, with TRBD2 identical over 15 bases. This CDR3 contains 16 residues. V shed 0 bases, J shed 10 bases, and the junction held 4 bases outside the gene matches. The germline gives CDR1 LGHNA, CDR2 YSLEER.

The table lists this clonotype with a few counts. The junction and the germline gene differ at one end; a read error may be behind it. The chain recombines TRBV10-3 with TRBJ1-1; D possibly corresponds to TRBD1 (6 bases). The germline V gene has CDR1 ENHRY and CDR2 SYGVKD. CDR3 length: 14 residues. The CDR3, as DNA: TGTGCCACCAGTTCACAGGGTGGGGACACTGAAGCTTTCTTT. This sequence encodes CATSSQGGDTEAFF.

The chain combines TRBV18 with TRBJ2-7, with TRBD1 as a possible D gene (6 bases). V was cut by 4 bases and J by 7 bases, with 20 bases left in between. In germline, CDR1 is KGHSH, CDR2 LQKENI. The CDR3 covers 15 residues. The DNA of the CDR3 is TGTGCCAGCTCACGCCAACAGGGCCCCTCGGGGGAGCAGTACTTC. Translating it yields CASSRQQGPSGEQYF.

This clonotype appeared many times. The CDR3 loop is CASSAGLKTGGELFF. The DNA of the CDR3 is TGTGCCAGCAGTGCCGGACTGAAGACGGGCGGGGAGCTGTTTTTT. The chain uses TRBV27 and TRBJ2-2, with D possibly being TRBD2 (5 bases). The germline gives CDR1 MNHEY, CDR2 SMNVEV (reference sequence). Deletions cut 5 bases from V and 7 bases from J, with 17 bases between. This CDR3 has 15 residues.

The chain combines TRBV7-3 with TRBJ2-6; tentatively, D is TRBD1 (6 bases). The CDR3 extends over 19 amino acids. The V end lost 5 bases, the J end lost 0 bases, and 20 bases lay between the germline ends. Per germline, CDR1 SGHTA and CDR2 FQGTGA. Here the CDR3 DNA reads TGTGCCAGCAGCCCAACCCGGACAGATTTCAGCTCTGGGGCCAACGTCCTGACTTTC. This encodes CASSPTRTDFSSGANVLTF.

The table lists this clonotype with many counts. The V gene is TRBV7-8, the J gene TRBJ1-1; D remains ambiguous. Germline CDR1 reads SGHVS; CDR2 reads FQNEAQ. The CDR3 is made up of 14 amino acids. V dropped 5 bases and J dropped 11 bases, with 21 bases sitting between them. This CDR3 reads CASSQANTSPWAFF. The CDR3 nucleotides are TGTGCCAGCAGCCAAGCTAACACCTCCCCTTGGGCTTTCTTT.

The chain has TRBV10-3 and TRBJ1-5, with 10 bases identical to TRBD1. The CDR3 is 17 residues long. J lost 0 bases, V lost 4 bases, and 6 bases had no gene match. Germline CDR1 ENHRY, CDR2 SYGVKD. CDR3 loop: CAISASGTGDSNQPQHF. CDR3 bases: TGTGCCATCAGTGCTTCCGGGACAGGGGATAGCAATCAGCCCCAGCATTTT.

This clonotype was counted between two and nine times. The J gene is TRBJ2-7, the V gene TRBV3-1; 11 bases map to TRBD2. This CDR3 has 15 amino acids. V was pared by 4 bases and J by 0 bases, with 2 bases of the junction left unmatched. Germline values: CDR1 LGHDT, CDR2 YNNKEL (reference sequence). The CDR3 DNA sequence: TGTGCCAGCAGCCCTAGCGGGGGGCTCTCCTACGAGCAGTACTTC. Protein product: CASSPSGGLSYEQYF.

There are a few counts of this clonotype. The chain links TRBV5-1 to TRBJ1-3, with a tentative D call TRBD1 (5 bases). The CDR3 spans 15 residues. Germline assignment: CDR1 SGHRS and CDR2 YFSETQ. With 0 bases removed from V and 3 bases from J, the gap between germline ends came to 10 bases. CDR3 protein: CASSLDAGVGNTIYF. CDR3 coding DNA: TGCGCCAGCAGCTTGGACGCGGGGGTTGGAAACACCATATATTTT. The whole variable domain, remainder taken from reference TRBV5-1 and TRBJ1-3, is KAGVTQTPRYLIKTRGQQVTLSCSPISGHRSVSWYQQTPGQGLQFLFEYFSETQRNKGNFPGRFSGRQFSNSRSEMNVSTLELGDSALYLCASSLDAGVGNTIYFGEGSWLTVV.

This clonotype has ten or more counts. V is TRBV29-1 and J is TRBJ2-1, with D perhaps matching TRBD1 (6 bases). The germline gives CDR1 SQVTM, CDR2 ANQGSEA. Deletions cut 4 bases from V and 5 bases from J, with 18 bases between. The CDR3 spans 15 residues. The CDR3 sequence: CSVVSGASLNNEQFF. DNA for the CDR3: TGCAGCGTTGTTTCAGGGGCTAGCTTGAACAATGAGCAGTTCTTC.